Below, 26 T cell receptor beta chains from the same sample are listed, as sequenced in a study of cytomegalovirus exposure and HLA in healthy donors. The study ran its PCR with 60 Vbeta and 13 Jbeta primers. TCRdb's copy holds only in-frame clones and misses some; the assay was immunoSEQ multiplex PCR. Of about 140,000 clones detected, around 75% appear once; the ten largest clones hold 1.2%. Source material: PBMCs. Source of these receptors: a female donor in good health and CMV-seronegative.

The chain has TRBV5-6 and TRBJ2-1; D not certain. CDR3 length: 13 amino acids. Germline lookup yields CDR1 SGHDT and CDR2 YYEEEE. Deletions cut 5 bases from V and 4 bases from J, with 10 bases between. The CDR3 is CASRDSLYNEQFF. The CDR3 DNA follows: TGTGCCAGCAGAGACTCCCTTTACAATGAGCAGTTCTTC.

The rearrangement uses TRBV5-4 and TRBJ2-7; 7 bases are shared with TRBD1. V shed 2 bases and J 6 bases; nucleotides not matched to a gene: 14. Germline V gene data show CDR1 as SGHNT and CDR2 as YYREEE (reference sequence). The CDR3 sequence is 16 residues long. The DNA for the CDR3 is TGTGCCAGCAGCTTCTACTCCGGGACAGCCTTAGGCGAGCAGTACTTC. Protein sequence: CASSFYSGTALGEQYF.

CDR3: CASTRPGTGHQPQHF. The CDR3 DNA sequence: TGTGCCAGCACCCGACCGGGGACAGGTCATCAGCCCCAGCATTTT. J is TRBJ1-5 and V is TRBV5-8; 8 bases are a match to TRBD1. The V gene end was trimmed by 6 bases and the J gene end by 5 bases; junction bases not matched to a gene: 10. Germline V gene sequence: CDR1 SGHTS, CDR2 YDEGEE. CDR3 length: 15 amino acids.

The chain joins TRBV5-4 to TRBJ1-1; D gene ambiguous. Germline loops: CDR1 SGHNT, CDR2 YYREEE (reference sequence). This CDR3 is built from 14 residues. V was trimmed by 0 bases and J by 7 bases, leaving 13 bases between them. As DNA, the CDR3 is TGTGCCAGCAGCTTGGAGTACACCCATCATGAAGCTTTCTTT. Protein product: CASSLEYTHHEAFF.

The chain combines TRBV4-1 with TRBJ1-2; no firm D call. Germline assignment: CDR1 MGHRA and CDR2 YSYEKL. V was trimmed by 0 bases and J by 5 bases, leaving 7 bases between them. The CDR3 covers 13 residues. Here the CDR3 DNA reads TGCGCCAGCAGCCAAGATGGGAGTTATGGCTACACCTTC. Translated: CASSQDGSYGYTF.

There are a few counts of this clone. The chain employs TRBV6-5 and TRBJ2-7, with 11 bases that match TRBD1. CDR3 size: 14 residues. Germline CDR1 is MNHEY and CDR2 is SVGAGI. Germline trimming cut 2 bases from V and 3 bases from J; bases unmatched to any gene: 0. The CDR3 coding sequence is TGTGCCAGCAGTTACGGGACAGGGGGCTACGAGCAGTACTTC. Residues: CASSYGTGGYEQYF.

The chain employs TRBV7-2 and TRBJ1-2, with D perhaps TRBD1 (5 bases). CDR3 length: 13 amino acids. Germline loops: CDR1 SGHTA, CDR2 FQGNSA. With 5 bases removed from V and 9 bases from J, the gap between germline ends came to 16 bases. The CDR3 sequence is CASSPDKAISYTF. The CDR3 nucleotides read TGTGCCAGCAGCCCGGACAAGGCGATAAGCTACACCTTC.

This clone has only a few counts. This chain uses TRBV29-1 with TRBJ2-1; 9 positions agree with TRBD2. The V gene's germline CDR1 is SQVTM and CDR2 ANQGSEA. J was trimmed by 4 bases and V by 7 bases; bases with no gene match: 11. This CDR3 is 15 amino acids long. The CDR3 bases are TGCAGCGCCCCCGTCCGACTAGCGGAATACAATGAGCAGTTCTTC. Translation gives CSAPVRLAEYNEQFF.

The rearrangement links TRBV9 to TRBJ2-3, with TRBD2 matching 10 bases. With V trimmed by 4 bases and J by 2 bases, 7 bases remained unmatched. CDR1 is SGDLS and CDR2 is YYNGEE in the germline V gene. The CDR3 runs to 16 residues. The CDR3 coding sequence is TGTGCCAGCAGCCTCCGACTAGCGGGCTACACAGATACGCAGTATTTT. Translating it yields CASSLRLAGYTDTQYF.

This chain connects TRBV19 to TRBJ2-2; 8 bases map to TRBD2. CDR1 is LNHDA, CDR2 SQIVND, per germline (reference sequence). The ends lost 0 bases at V and 8 bases at J; junction bases unmatched: 8. The CDR3 has 16 residues. The CDR3 bases are TGTGCCAGTAGTATAGACCCGGGACTAGTCAGGGGGGAGCTGTTTTTT. It codes for CASSIDPGLVRGELFF.

The rearrangement links TRBV5-6 to TRBJ1-1, with 8 bases lining up with TRBD1. Germline CDR1 and CDR2: SGHDT and YYEEEE. The CDR3 covers 15 residues. V trimming: 0 bases; J trimming: 11 bases; junction bases outside the gene matches: 12. The CDR3 nucleotides are TGTGCCAGCAGCTTGGTTGCAGGGGGCGCCTCGGATGCTTTCTTT. This sequence encodes CASSLVAGGASDAFF.

This clone was counted once. V is TRBV5-4 and J is TRBJ1-1; D may be TRBD1 (5 bases). There are 16 residues in the CDR3. With 3 bases removed from V and 0 bases from J, the gap between germline ends came to 15 bases. Germline CDR1 SGHNT, CDR2 YYREEE (reference sequence). The DNA for the CDR3 is TGTGCCAGCAGCTGGGGACTAGTCCCCATGAACACTGAAGCTTTCTTT. It codes for CASSWGLVPMNTEAFF.

This clone was recorded only once. The gene calls are TRBV6-1 and TRBJ2-5; D possibly corresponds to TRBD1 (6 bases). This CDR3 has 14 amino acids. Germline-derived CDR1 and CDR2 are MNHNS and SASEGT. The V end lost 4 bases, the J end lost 4 bases, and 13 bases lay between the germline ends. CDR3 in amino acids: CASSARQAPETQYF. CDR3 DNA sequence: TGTGCCAGCAGTGCTAGACAGGCGCCAGAGACCCAGTACTTC.

The chain couples TRBV7-8 to TRBJ2-7; 10 bases map to TRBD1. V trimming: 5 bases; J trimming: 4 bases; junction bases outside the gene matches: 5. CDR3 size: 14 residues. Germline CDR1 is SGHVS and CDR2 is FQNEAQ. DNA for the CDR3: TGTGCCAGCAGCCAGACAGGGGGCGTTTACGAGCAGTACTTC. It specifies CASSQTGGVYEQYF.

The table lists this clone with a few counts. The V gene is TRBV18, the J gene TRBJ1-3; the D is unclear. The CDR3 spans 14 residues. Between the trimmed V and J ends, which lost 2 bases and 2 bases, there was a span of 7 bases. The germline CDR1 and CDR2 sequences are KGHSH and LQKENI. In DNA, the CDR3 is TGTGCCAGCTCACCAGACATCGCTGGAAACACCATATATTTT. This sequence encodes CASSPDIAGNTIYF. Drawing the rest from reference TRBV18 and TRBJ1-3, the complete variable domain is NAGVMQNPRHLVRRRGQEARLRCSPMKGHSHVYWYRQLPEEGLKFMVYLQKENIIDESGMPKERFSAEFPKEGPSILRIQQVVRGDSAAYFCASSPDIAGNTIYFGEGSWLTVV.

There are a few counts of this clone. The chain joins TRBV6-1 to TRBJ1-3; D not certain. V lost 5 bases to trimming and J lost 0 bases, with 11 bases between them. Looked up from germline, CDR1 is MNHNS and CDR2 is SASEGT. CDR3 length: 15 residues. Here the CDR3 reads CASSPRHGSGNTIYF. CDR3 DNA: TGTGCCAGCAGTCCTCGACACGGCTCTGGAAACACCATATATTTT.

The chain joins TRBV2 to TRBJ1-3; unclear D gene. V lost 8 bases and J lost 1, with 15 bases in between. The germline V gene encodes CDR1 SNHLY and CDR2 FYNNEI. The CDR3 runs 15 residues. The CDR3 DNA sequence: TGTGCCAGCCTTGGGAGGGTGTCTTCTGGAAACACCATATATTTT. Its protein is CASLGRVSSGNTIYF.

The chain joins TRBV5-4 to TRBJ2-5; 7 nucleotides line up with TRBD1. This CDR3 spans 17 amino acids. Germline V gene data show CDR1 as SGHNT and CDR2 as YYREEE (reference sequence). J gave up 0 bases and V 0 bases, and 8 bases lay outside the gene matches. DNA for the CDR3: TGTGCCAGCAGCTTGGTGGCAGGGGGTTTCGACCAAGAGACCCAGTACTTC. Translation gives CASSLVAGGFDQETQYF.

V gene TRBV5-5 combines with J gene TRBJ1-2, with 9 bases identical to TRBD1. The length of the CDR3 is 14 residues. After removal of 2 bases from V and 2 bases from J, the junction contained 1 base not matched to a gene. Germline CDR1 SGHKS, CDR2 YYEKEE (reference sequence). The CDR3 loop reads CASSFDRGNYGYTF. CDR3 nucleotide sequence: TGTGCCAGCAGCTTTGACAGGGGGAACTATGGCTACACCTTC.

The chain employs TRBV5-1 and TRBJ1-2, with D perhaps TRBD1 (5 bases). V dropped 2 bases and J dropped 8 bases, with 7 bases sitting between them. Germline-derived CDR1 and CDR2 are SGHRS and YFSETQ. This CDR3 is built from 11 residues. CDR3: CASSLGQGYTF. In DNA form, the CDR3 reads TGCGCCAGCAGCTTAGGACAAGGCTACACCTTC.

The CDR3 reads CAWSVLRYEQYF. Here the CDR3 DNA reads TGTGCCTGGAGTGTTTTGCGGTACGAGCAGTACTTC. This chain joins TRBV30 and TRBJ2-7; D not certain. The V gene's germline CDR1 is GTSNPN and CDR2 SVGIG (reference sequence). The CDR3 consists of 12 residues. Trimming left V 0 bases short and J 4 bases short, with 7 bases between.

This clone was picked up a small number of times. This chain joins TRBV5-4 and TRBJ2-7; 9 nucleotides agree with TRBD1. Looked up from germline, CDR1 is SGHNT and CDR2 is YYREEE (reference sequence). This CDR3 has 14 amino acids. V gave up 4 bases and J gave up 3 bases; unmatched junction bases: 5. The DNA of the CDR3 is TGTGCCAGCAGCACCGGGACAGGGTACTACGAGCAGTACTTC. Amino acids: CASSTGTGYYEQYF.

The chain joins TRBV29-1 to TRBJ1-4; TRBD1 matches 9 bases. Germline assignment: CDR1 SQVTM and CDR2 ANQGSEA. The CDR3 sequence is 12 residues long. The junction had 1 base not matched to a gene; V was cut back by 6 bases and J by 5 bases. The DNA of the CDR3 is TGCAGCGTCGGACAGGGGAATGAAAAACTGTTTTTT. Translating it yields CSVGQGNEKLFF.

This chain connects TRBV11-2 to TRBJ2-7, with TRBD2 identical over 10 bases. Germline V gene sequence: CDR1 SGHAT, CDR2 FQNNGV. The CDR3 length is 15 residues. V lost 6 bases, J lost 4 bases, and 9 bases stayed unmatched. The CDR3 bases are TGTGCCAGCAGTCTACGTAGGACTAGCGGATACGAGCAGTACTTC. Amino acid sequence: CASSLRRTSGYEQYF.

This clone came up once. V is TRBV5-4 and J is TRBJ2-1; D is ambiguous. Trimming pared 4 bases from V and 3 bases from J, leaving 8 bases between. CDR3 length: 13 amino acids. The germline V gene has CDR1 SGHNT and CDR2 YYREEE (reference sequence). DNA of the CDR3: TGTGCCAGCAGCGAGTCAGGCTACAATGAGCAGTTCTTC. Its translation: CASSESGYNEQFF.

V gene TRBV29-1 combines with J gene TRBJ2-5; D uncertain. The CDR3 totals 13 residues. The germline V gene encodes CDR1 SQVTM and CDR2 ANQGSEA. The V end was cut by 4 bases, the J end by 2 bases, with 11 bases between. The CDR3 DNA follows: TGCAGCGTTGTCCCAGAAATACAAGAGACCCAGTACTTC. Protein product: CSVVPEIQETQYF. Combining the CDR3 with reference TRBV29-1 and TRBJ2-5 gives the whole variable domain SAVISQKPSRDICQRGTSLTIQCQVDSQVTMMFWYRQQPGQSLTLIATANQGSEATYESGFVIDKFPISRPNLTFSTLTVSNMSPEDSSIYLCSVVPEIQETQYFGPGTRLLVL.